One sample yielded the 30 T cell receptor beta chains listed below, sequenced in a study of CD8 T cells in ankylosing spondylitis (dated by TCRdb to about 2017). Receptor libraries were prepared by 5' RACE. The instrument was an Illumina HiSeq 2500. The public reads were reanalyzed by TCRdb: fastp trimming at Q25, MiXCR alignment, in-frame beta chains only. Rows matching on CDR3 protein sequence are summarized as one entry with the most common DNA and genes. Here the sample has some 42,000 distinct CDR3 sequences; less than 3% occur a single time. The leading ten clones occupy approximately 4.5% of the sample. Sequencing used blood, either unsorted or a sorted T cell fraction (not recorded which). The source of these receptors is a male donor with ankylosing spondylitis or in good health (not recorded which).

This clonotype qualifies as medium-sized (0.01 to 0.1%). The V call is TRBV9, the J call TRBJ2-1; 8 bases are shared with TRBD2. The germline V gene encodes CDR1 SGDLS and CDR2 YYNGEE. CDR3 length: 15 residues. The V and J ends lost 3 bases and 3 bases, in that order; junction bases with no gene match: 5. The CDR3 loop reads CASSETSAHYNEQFF. CDR3 nucleotide sequence: TGTGCCAGCAGCGAGACTAGCGCCCACTACAATGAGCAGTTCTTC.

In this sample, this clonotype turned up many times. The chain employs TRBV9 and TRBJ2-2, with 10 bases lining up with TRBD1. The ends lost 4 bases at V and 3 bases at J; junction bases unmatched: 6. CDR3 length: 16 amino acids. The V gene's germline CDR1 is SGDLS and CDR2 YYNGEE. Written as DNA, the CDR3 is TGTGCCAGCAGCATTCTGACAGGGGGCTACACCGGGGAGCTGTTTTTT. It translates to CASSILTGGYTGELFF. Full variable domain (missing parts from reference TRBV9 and TRBJ2-2): DSGVTQTPKHLITATGQRVTLRCSPRSGDLSVYWYQQSLDQGLQFLIQYYNGEERAKGNILERFSAQQFPDLHSELNLSSLELGDSALYFCASSILTGGYTGELFFGEGSRLTVL.

This clonotype occurred many times. The J gene is TRBJ2-3, the V gene TRBV9; 9 bases line up with TRBD1. The germline CDR1 and CDR2 sequences are SGDLS and YYNGEE. V dropped 2 bases and J dropped 8; count of bases not matched to a gene: 12. This CDR3 is 16 amino acids long. As DNA, the CDR3 is TGTGCCAGCAGCGTCGAACCGGGACAGGGTTTTCTTACGCAGTATTTT. Amino acids: CASSVEPGQGFLTQYF.

In this sample, this clonotype turned up many times. The J gene is TRBJ1-6, the V gene TRBV9; TRBD1 matches 8 bases. V shed 4 bases, J shed 0 bases, and the junction held 6 bases outside the gene matches. Germline V gene lookup returns CDR1 SGDLS and CDR2 YYNGEE. The CDR3 extends over 17 amino acids. The CDR3 loop reads CASSTRDRSSYNSPLHF. The DNA for the CDR3 is TGTGCCAGCAGCACGCGGGACAGGAGCTCCTATAATTCACCCCTCCACTTT.

This clonotype was seen repeatedly, ten times or more. The chain has TRBV9 and TRBJ2-7; no firm D call. V was cut by 4 bases and J by 0 bases, with 11 bases left in between. Germline CDR1 SGDLS, CDR2 YYNGEE. The CDR3 totals 14 residues. Written as DNA, the CDR3 is TGTGCCAGCAGCAACGAAAGGAGCTCCTACGAGCAGTACTTC. Its translation: CASSNERSSYEQYF.

This clonotype was recorded at least ten times. The genes are TRBV9 and TRBJ2-2; weak D call: TRBD2 (5 bases). V gave up 0 bases and J gave up 4 bases, with 10 bases separating them. There are 15 residues in the CDR3. Germline V gene data show CDR1 as SGDLS and CDR2 as YYNGEE. The chain's CDR3 is CASSVGQDFTGELFF. For the CDR3, the DNA is TGTGCCAGCAGCGTAGGGCAGGACTTCACCGGGGAGCTGTTTTTT.

This clonotype was detected many times. The gene calls are TRBV9 and TRBJ2-7, with 7 bases identical to TRBD2. The J segment lost 4 bases and the V segment lost 4 bases, leaving 11 bases of the junction unmatched. The CDR3 is made up of 15 amino acids. Germline lookup yields CDR1 SGDLS and CDR2 YYNGEE. CDR3 loop: CASSISSGGSYEQYF. In nucleotides, the CDR3 is TGTGCCAGCAGCATTAGTTCCGGGGGGTCGTACGAGCAGTACTTC.

This clonotype occurred many times. J is TRBJ2-7 and V is TRBV9; TRBD2 matches 7 bases. The CDR3 length is 13 residues. The ends lost 4 bases at V and 2 bases at J; junction bases unmatched: 3. Germline values: CDR1 SGDLS, CDR2 YYNGEE. The CDR3 nucleotides are TGTGCCAGCAGCACCGGACTAGCCTACGAGCAGTACTTC. This translates into CASSTGLAYEQYF.

This clonotype has ten or more counts. The chain combines TRBV27 with TRBJ2-7; no firm D call. The CDR3 is 14 amino acids. Germline CDR1 is MNHEY and CDR2 is SMNVEV (reference sequence). Trimming pared 3 bases from V and 0 bases from J, leaving 9 bases between. In DNA form, the CDR3 reads TGTGCCAGCAGTTTCCCTTTGGGCTCCTACGAGCAGTACTTC. Its translation is CASSFPLGSYEQYF.

This clonotype has a count of ten or more. In DNA, the CDR3 is TGTGCCAGCAGTTATTCCGGCCTCAATGAGCAGTTCTTC. It encodes CASSYSGLNEQFF. The genes are TRBV9 and TRBJ2-1; D ambiguous. With 5 bases removed from V and 6 bases from J, the gap between germline ends came to 12 bases. Germline assignment: CDR1 SGDLS and CDR2 YYNGEE. This CDR3 has 13 amino acids.

This clonotype occurred many times. The gene calls are TRBV9 and TRBJ2-1; 7 nucleotides line up with TRBD1. CDR1 and CDR2 from the germline V gene are SGDLS and YYNGEE. Trimming cost V 4 bases and J 7 bases; bases outside gene matches: 8. The CDR3 sequence is 14 residues long. The CDR3 spells CASSTRQGKNEQFF. CDR3 bases: TGTGCCAGCAGCACCCGACAGGGTAAGAATGAGCAGTTCTTC.

In this sample, this clonotype turned up many times. The chain carries TRBV9 and TRBJ2-5; D uncertain. Germline-derived CDR1 and CDR2 are SGDLS and YYNGEE. V lost 0 bases to trimming and J lost 1 base, with 10 bases between them. This CDR3 spans 15 amino acids. The CDR3 DNA sequence: TGTGCCAGCAGCGTAGCGACGGGTCCCCAAGAGACCCAGTACTTC. This encodes CASSVATGPQETQYF.

In this sample, this clonotype turned up many times. This chain joins TRBV9 and TRBJ1-2; the D is unclear. This CDR3 spans 14 amino acids. Germline V gene sequence: CDR1 SGDLS, CDR2 YYNGEE. Trimming removed 2 bases at V and 4 bases at J, with 12 bases between. As DNA, the CDR3 is TGTGCCAGCAGCGTGCGGGAGGGCGGCTATGGCTACACCTTC. Its translation is CASSVREGGYGYTF.

There are many counts of this clonotype. This chain connects TRBV9 to TRBJ2-1, with D tentatively TRBD2 (7 bases). Germline V CDR1 and CDR2: SGDLS, YYNGEE. The CDR3 spans 16 residues. V dropped 1 base and J dropped 5 bases, with 16 bases sitting between them. CDR3 in amino acids: CASSVSLGGGDNEQFF. In DNA, the CDR3 is TGTGCCAGCAGCGTATCTCTCGGCGGGGGCGACAATGAGCAGTTCTTC.

Many counts were recorded for this clonotype. The J gene is TRBJ1-6, the V gene TRBV9; weak D call: TRBD1 (5 bases). Per germline, CDR1 SGDLS and CDR2 YYNGEE. V was trimmed by 3 bases and J by 3 bases, leaving 10 bases between them. The CDR3 spans 15 residues. The CDR3 is CASSGLGGYNSPLHF. In DNA, the CDR3 is TGTGCCAGCAGCGGACTTGGGGGCTATAATTCACCCCTCCACTTT.

This clonotype was counted at least ten times. CDR3: CASSPTLSSYNEQFF. In DNA, the CDR3 is TGTGCCAGCAGCCCGACCCTGAGCTCCTACAATGAGCAGTTCTTC. V is TRBV9 and J is TRBJ2-1; no firm D call. The germline V and J ends were trimmed by 4 bases and 0 bases, with 11 bases remaining between them. The V gene's germline CDR1 is SGDLS and CDR2 YYNGEE. CDR3 size: 15 residues.

This clonotype was observed at least ten times. One junction end disagrees with the germline gene, perhaps due to a read error. The rearrangement joins TRBV9 to TRBJ2-2; D unresolved. Per the germline V gene, CDR1 is SGDLS and CDR2 is YYNGEE. This CDR3 has 12 residues. Here the CDR3 DNA reads TGTGCCAGCAGCCTAAACAGCGGGGAGCTGTTTTTT. It translates to CASSLNSGELFF. Together with reference TRBV9 and TRBJ2-2, the CDR3 gives the full variable domain: DSGVTQTPKHLITATGQRVTLRCSPRSGDLSVYWYQQSLDQGLQFLIQYYNGEERAKGNILERFSAQQFPDLHSELNLSSLELGDSALYFCASSLNSGELFFGEGSRLTVL.

This clonotype was found many times. CDR3 sequence reads: CASSPLGRGLDDTIYF. The CDR3 bases are TGTGCCAGCAGCCCTCTGGGCAGGGGGCTGGATGACACCATATATTTT. The rearrangement uses TRBV9 and TRBJ1-3; 8 bases fit TRBD1. The germline V gene encodes CDR1 SGDLS and CDR2 YYNGEE. The CDR3 has 16 amino acids. The J segment lost 8 bases and the V segment lost 4 bases, leaving 14 bases of the junction unmatched. Full variable domain (missing parts from reference TRBV9 and TRBJ1-3): DSGVTQTPKHLITATGQRVTLRCSPRSGDLSVYWYQQSLDQGLQFLIQYYNGEERAKGNILERFSAQQFPDLHSELNLSSLELGDSALYFCASSPLGRGLDDTIYFGEGSWLTVV.

Ten or more counts support this clonotype. The genes are TRBV9 and TRBJ2-6; D not certain. V was pared by 2 bases and J by 0 bases, with 6 bases between. The germline V gene encodes CDR1 SGDLS and CDR2 YYNGEE. The CDR3 spans 15 residues. This CDR3 reads CASSVSNSGANVLTF. Here the CDR3 DNA reads TGTGCCAGCAGCGTGTCCAACTCTGGGGCCAACGTCCTGACTTTC.

The sample holds many counts of this clonotype. The V gene is TRBV9, the J gene TRBJ2-3, with D perhaps TRBD2 (6 bases). Trimming took off 3 bases at V and 6 bases at J, with 23 bases between the two ends. The CDR3 is 17 amino acids. The V gene's germline CDR1 is SGDLS and CDR2 YYNGEE. CDR3 region: CASSEISGIGLGDTQYF. The CDR3 DNA reads TGTGCCAGCAGCGAGATTAGCGGCATCGGTCTGGGGGATACGCAGTATTTT.

In its sample, this clonotype was seen many times. The rearrangement joins TRBV9 to TRBJ2-5, with D unclear. Trimming left V 4 bases short and J 0 bases short, with 16 bases between. The CDR3 runs 16 residues. The germline CDR1 and CDR2 sequences are SGDLS and YYNGEE. In DNA, the CDR3 is TGTGCCAGCAGCACCCGGTCCGGACCGTACCAAGAGACCCAGTACTTC. Encoded protein: CASSTRSGPYQETQYF.

Many counts were recorded for this clonotype. This rearrangement joins TRBV9 to TRBJ2-5, with 8 bases aligning to TRBD1. The CDR3 consists of 16 residues. The V gene's germline CDR1 is SGDLS and CDR2 YYNGEE. V was pared by 2 bases and J by 4 bases, with 10 bases of the junction left unmatched. The CDR3 DNA reads as TGTGCCAGCAGCGTTTCAGGGGGCGCGCGGGGAGAGACCCAGTACTTC. Translated: CASSVSGGARGETQYF. Full variable domain (remainder filled in from reference TRBV9 and TRBJ2-5): DSGVTQTPKHLITATGQRVTLRCSPRSGDLSVYWYQQSLDQGLQFLIQYYNGEERAKGNILERFSAQQFPDLHSELNLSSLELGDSALYFCASSVSGGARGETQYFGPGTRLLVL.

In this sample, this clonotype turned up many times. The rearrangement links TRBV9 to TRBJ2-1; unclear D gene. Germline-derived CDR1 and CDR2 are SGDLS and YYNGEE. With 0 bases removed from V and 0 bases from J, the gap between germline ends came to 10 bases. This CDR3 is built from 16 residues. This CDR3 reads CASSVVGASSYNEQFF. The CDR3 DNA follows: TGTGCCAGCAGCGTAGTAGGAGCGAGCTCCTACAATGAGCAGTTCTTC.

This clonotype was seen ten or more times. This chain links TRBV9 with TRBJ2-3, with 7 bases matching TRBD2. The V gene end was trimmed by 5 bases and the J gene end by 9 bases; junction bases not matched to a gene: 18. This CDR3 is 16 amino acids long. The V gene's germline CDR1 is SGDLS and CDR2 YYNGEE. The CDR3 sequence: CASSTSLGGIEGTQYF. In nucleotides, the CDR3 is TGTGCCAGCAGTACCTCCCTGGGAGGGATTGAGGGGACGCAGTATTTT.

V gene TRBV9 combines with J gene TRBJ2-1, with 9 positions matching TRBD2. Germline V gene sequence: CDR1 SGDLS, CDR2 YYNGEE. The CDR3 has 15 residues. Trimming took 0 bases from V and 9 from J; bases not matched to a gene: 7. The CDR3 bases are TGTGCCAGCAGCGTAGAGATTAGCGGGAGTGGTGAGCAGTTCTTC. Protein sequence: CASSVEISGSGEQFF.

This clonotype was counted ten times or more. V gene TRBV9 combines with J gene TRBJ2-5; D unresolved. V lost 0 bases to trimming and J lost 0 bases, with 15 bases between them. This CDR3 has 17 amino acids. Germline V gives CDR1 SGDLS, CDR2 YYNGEE. For the CDR3, the DNA is TGTGCCAGCAGCGTAGGTGCGGACCCTAAGTACCAAGAGACCCAGTACTTC. This sequence encodes CASSVGADPKYQETQYF. Combining the CDR3 with reference TRBV9 and TRBJ2-5 gives the whole variable domain DSGVTQTPKHLITATGQRVTLRCSPRSGDLSVYWYQQSLDQGLQFLIQYYNGEERAKGNILERFSAQQFPDLHSELNLSSLELGDSALYFCASSVGADPKYQETQYFGPGTRLLVL.

This clonotype came up many times. The chain is built from TRBV9 and TRBJ1-6, with 9 positions matching TRBD1. The CDR3 is made up of 15 amino acids. Germline CDR1 reads SGDLS; CDR2 reads YYNGEE. J gave up 15 bases and V 0 bases, and 10 bases lay outside the gene matches. CDR3 bases: TGTGCCAGCAGCGTAGCCCGACAGGGGGGAAGGGACCTCCACTTT. It is translated as CASSVARQGGRDLHF.

This clonotype was counted at least ten times. This rearrangement joins TRBV9 to TRBJ1-2, with a possible D match to TRBD1 (6 bases). With 2 bases removed from V and 4 bases from J, the gap between germline ends came to 15 bases. Germline V gene sequence: CDR1 SGDLS, CDR2 YYNGEE. The CDR3 covers 15 residues. The CDR3: CASSVMPGAFYGYTF. The CDR3 DNA sequence: TGTGCCAGCAGCGTGATGCCGGGGGCCTTCTATGGCTACACCTTC.

In this sample, this clonotype turned up many times. This rearrangement joins TRBV9 to TRBJ2-5, with TRBD2 identical over 7 bases. Trimming cost V 0 bases and J 4 bases; bases outside gene matches: 6. The CDR3 consists of 15 residues. Germline values: CDR1 SGDLS, CDR2 YYNGEE. The CDR3 DNA reads TGTGCCAGCAGCGTAGGGGCAGGGAGGGGAGAGACCCAGTACTTC. It encodes CASSVGAGRGETQYF.

This clonotype was observed at least ten times. The chain recombines TRBV9 with TRBJ2-7, with 12 bases fitting TRBD2. CDR1 SGDLS and CDR2 YYNGEE come from the germline V gene. The CDR3 length is 17 residues. Germline trimming cut 3 bases from V and 3 bases from J; bases unmatched to any gene: 10. The CDR3 nucleotides read TGTGCCAGCAGCGCCGGGACTAGCGGGCCTGTCAGCTACGAGCAGTACTTC. Amino acids: CASSAGTSGPVSYEQYF.